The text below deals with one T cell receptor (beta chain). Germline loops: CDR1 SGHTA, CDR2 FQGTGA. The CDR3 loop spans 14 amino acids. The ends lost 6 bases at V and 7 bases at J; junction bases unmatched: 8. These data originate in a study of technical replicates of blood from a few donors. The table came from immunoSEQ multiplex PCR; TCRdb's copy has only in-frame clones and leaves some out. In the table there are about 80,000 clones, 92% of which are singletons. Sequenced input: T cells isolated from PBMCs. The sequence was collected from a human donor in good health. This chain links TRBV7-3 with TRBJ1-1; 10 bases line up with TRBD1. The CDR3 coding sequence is TGTGCCAGCAGATCCGGGACAGGGGCTGATGAAGCTTTCTTT. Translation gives CASRSGTGADEAFF.